These 22 T cell receptor beta chains share one sample of origin, sequenced in a study of blood T cell repertoires in COVID-19. The protocol was immunoSEQ multiplex PCR, while the TCRdb copy is restricted to in-frame clones and leaves out a portion. The data contain 150,000 to 200,000 clones, around 89% of them singletons. The sequencing input was peripheral blood. The receptors come from a human donor in a cohort sampled during active COVID-19.

The chain carries TRBV30 and TRBJ2-1; TRBD2 matches 9 bases. Germline CDR1 and CDR2: GTSNPN and SVGIG (reference sequence). This CDR3 has 18 amino acids. V gave up 8 bases and J gave up 0 bases; unmatched junction bases: 17. This CDR3 reads CAAGGLGRAVSSYNEQFF. In nucleotides, the CDR3 is TGTGCCGCGGGGGGGCTTGGGCGGGCCGTTTCCTCCTACAATGAGCAGTTCTTC.

The chain uses TRBV18 and TRBJ1-3; TRBD1 matches 8 bases. The CDR3 is 16 residues long. After removal of 4 bases from V and 0 bases from J, the junction contained 5 bases not matched to a gene. Germline CDR1 reads KGHSH; CDR2 reads LQKENI. The CDR3 DNA follows: TGTGCCAGCTCACTTGACAGGGGCAACTCTGGAAACACCATATATTTT. This sequence encodes CASSLDRGNSGNTIYF.

The chain has TRBV11-2 and TRBJ1-3; 8 bases are shared with TRBD1. CDR1 is SGHAT, CDR2 FQNNGV, per germline. The CDR3 contains 15 residues. J lost 4 bases, V lost 5 bases, and 7 bases had no gene match. The CDR3 DNA follows: TGTGCCAGCAGCGTCCAGGGGGCGAGGGGAAACACCATATATTTT. Translation: CASSVQGARGNTIYF.

V gene TRBV5-4 combines with J gene TRBJ1-2, with 7 bases fitting TRBD1. Germline lookup yields CDR1 SGHNT and CDR2 YYREEE (reference sequence). The length of the CDR3 is 13 residues. Germline trimming cut 2 bases from V and 3 bases from J; bases unmatched to any gene: 1. The CDR3 sequence is CASSLGTDYGYTF. CDR3 in DNA: TGTGCCAGCAGCTTAGGGACAGACTATGGCTACACCTTC.

DNA of the CDR3: TGTGCCAGCAGCGGGACTAGCGGGGGGACAGAGACCCAGTACTTC. It yields the protein CASSGTSGGTETQYF. The chain couples TRBV2 to TRBJ2-5; 15 nucleotides agree with TRBD2. This CDR3 has 15 residues. J was trimmed by 4 bases and V by 6 bases; bases with no gene match: 3. Looked up from germline, CDR1 is SNHLY and CDR2 is FYNNEI.

The V and J genes are TRBV5-1 and TRBJ2-7; D remains ambiguous. The V and J ends lost 0 bases and 3 bases respectively, with 16 bases between them. Germline CDR1 and CDR2: SGHRS and YFSETQ. This CDR3 region has 16 residues. The DNA for the CDR3 is TGCGCCAGCAGCTTGGGTTTTAGCCCGAACCGCTACGAGCAGTACTTC. Translating gives CASSLGFSPNRYEQYF.

The V call is TRBV12-3 or TRBV12-4, the J call TRBJ2-7, with D possibly matching TRBD1 (5 bases). This CDR3 comprises 13 residues. Trimming left V 6 bases short and J 3 bases short, with 12 bases between. The CDR3 loop reads CASSPTDFYEQYF. CDR3 DNA sequence: TGTGCCAGCAGCCCGACAGATTTCTACGAGCAGTACTTC.

This chain joins TRBV9 and TRBJ2-3; weak D call: TRBD2 (5 bases). CDR1 is SGDLS and CDR2 is YYNGEE in the germline V gene. The CDR3 is 15 residues long. The germline V and J ends were trimmed by 4 bases and 1 base, with 13 bases remaining between them. This chain's CDR3 is CASSPAVARTDTQYF. CDR3 in DNA: TGTGCCAGCAGCCCAGCGGTGGCCCGCACAGATACGCAGTATTTT.

The rearrangement joins TRBV7-2 to TRBJ2-5, with 14 bases lining up with TRBD2. Trimming removed 1 base from V and 2 bases from J; junction bases left unmatched: 3. This CDR3 comprises 17 residues. The germline V gene has CDR1 SGHTA and CDR2 FQGNSA. The CDR3, as DNA: TGTGCCAGCAGCTTAGTAGGACTAGCGGGGGGACAAGAGACCCAGTACTTC. Protein sequence: CASSLVGLAGGQETQYF.

V usage is TRBV4-1 and J usage is TRBJ1-6; D call uncertain. Germline CDR1 reads MGHRA; CDR2 reads YSYEKL. CDR3 length: 12 residues. Trimming cost V 2 bases and J 9 bases, with 5 bases left between them. This chain's CDR3 is CASSQPGSPLHF. Written as DNA, the CDR3 is TGCGCCAGCAGCCAACCGGGTTCACCCCTCCACTTT.

The chain uses TRBV4-3 and TRBJ1-6; maybe TRBD1 (5 bases). The V end was cut by 0 bases, the J end by 6 bases, with 12 bases between. Germline lookup yields CDR1 LGHNA and CDR2 YSLEER. This CDR3 region has 16 residues. The CDR3 loop is CASSQDPGESNSPLHF. The CDR3 DNA is TGCGCCAGCAGCCAAGATCCGGGGGAGAGTAATTCACCCCTCCACTTT.

V usage is TRBV28 and J usage is TRBJ1-3; D unclear. Trimming removed 2 bases from V and 3 bases from J, with 11 bases in between. This CDR3 spans 15 amino acids. Germline V lookup: CDR1 MDHEN, CDR2 SYDVKM. CDR3 DNA sequence: TGTGCCAGCAGTTTAAGACCCACAGATGGAAACACCATATATTTT. Encoded protein: CASSLRPTDGNTIYF.

The chain couples TRBV5-6 to TRBJ1-2; D might be TRBD1 (5 bases). Deletions cut 4 bases from V and 7 bases from J, with 11 bases between. Per germline, CDR1 SGHDT and CDR2 YYEEEE. The CDR3 length is 12 residues. This chain's CDR3 is CASSPGGSGYTF. Here the CDR3 DNA reads TGTGCCAGCAGCCCCGGGGGGTCTGGCTACACCTTC.

The chain has TRBV3-1 (or the pseudogene TRBV3-2) and TRBJ1-5; 8 bases line up with TRBD1. V lost 1 base to trimming and J lost 4 bases; unmatched junction nucleotides: 0. The CDR3 contains 14 residues. Germline V gene data show CDR1 as LGHDT and CDR2 as YNNKEL (reference sequence). The CDR3 protein is CASSQGTGNQPQHF. The CDR3 DNA sequence: TGTGCCAGCAGCCAAGGGACAGGGAATCAGCCCCAGCATTTT.

The chain employs TRBV6-5 and TRBJ2-7; TRBD1 matches at 8 bases. The V segment lost 9 bases and the J segment 0 bases; nucleotides outside the gene matches: 7. The germline V gene encodes CDR1 MNHEY and CDR2 SVGAGI. The CDR3 length is 14 residues. In DNA form, the CDR3 reads TGTGCCAGTTCGACAGGGGACAGCTCCTACGAGCAGTACTTC. The encoded protein is CASSTGDSSYEQYF.

The chain joins TRBV6-2 or TRBV6-3 to TRBJ2-1, with D perhaps TRBD1 (5 bases). The V end lost 6 bases, the J end lost 2 bases, and 8 bases lay between the germline ends. Germline V gives CDR1 MNHEY, CDR2 SVGEGT. The CDR3 loop spans 13 amino acids. Written as DNA, the CDR3 is TGTGCCAGCAGCCTGACAGCCTACAATGAGCAGTTCTTC. Translated: CASSLTAYNEQFF.

The rearrangement links TRBV5-1 to TRBJ1-3; TRBD1 agrees at 11 bases. The CDR3 consists of 16 residues. After removal of 4 bases from V and 3 bases from J, the junction contained 6 bases not matched to a gene. From germline, CDR1 is SGHRS and CDR2 YFSETQ. The CDR3, as DNA: TGCGCCAGCAGCCCAGGGACAGGGGGAGGTGGAAACACCATATATTTT. Encoded protein: CASSPGTGGGGNTIYF.

The chain employs TRBV7-2 and TRBJ1-3, with D maybe TRBD1 (6 bases). Germline-derived CDR1 and CDR2 are SGHTA and FQGNSA. The CDR3 extends over 16 amino acids. V was clipped by 2 bases and J by 2 bases, with 13 bases between them. The CDR3 sequence is CASSLTARGPGNTIYF. Here the CDR3 DNA reads TGTGCCAGCAGCTTAACGGCCAGGGGCCCTGGAAACACCATATATTTT.

The V and J genes are TRBV30 and TRBJ2-7; a possible D gene is TRBD2 (5 bases). Trimming removed 0 bases at V and 5 bases at J, with 8 bases between. Germline lookup yields CDR1 GTSNPN and CDR2 SVGIG (reference sequence). The CDR3 sequence is 12 residues long. This CDR3 is CAWSVTGNEQYF. DNA for the CDR3: TGTGCCTGGAGTGTAACGGGGAACGAGCAGTACTTC.

This chain uses TRBV5-1 with TRBJ2-1; D is perhaps TRBD1 (5 bases). V lost 4 bases to trimming and J lost 7 bases, with 12 bases between them. The V gene's germline CDR1 is SGHRS and CDR2 YFSETQ. The CDR3 is 13 amino acids. The CDR3 DNA reads as TGCGCCAGCAGCAAGGGGCGTACAAATGAGCAGTTCTTC. This codes for CASSKGRTNEQFF.

This clone occurred once. V gene TRBV19 combines with J gene TRBJ2-1; tentative D call: TRBD2 (6 bases). Germline CDR1 reads LNHDA; CDR2 reads SQIVND (reference sequence). The ends were cut back, 3 bases at V and 6 bases at J, with 9 bases in the middle. There are 13 residues in the CDR3. The DNA for the CDR3 is TGTGCCAGTAGTATGGGACTTAGCAATGAGCAGTTCTTC. Translated: CASSMGLSNEQFF.

This sequence joins TRBV19 and TRBJ2-3, with D perhaps TRBD1 (5 bases). Trimming cost V 9 bases and J 6 bases, with 16 bases left between them. Per germline, CDR1 LNHDA and CDR2 SQIVND (reference sequence). The CDR3 has 13 residues. For the CDR3, the DNA is TGTGCCAGCCAGTATACACCAGGGGATACGCAGTATTTT. Its translation is CASQYTPGDTQYF.